One and the same sample provided the 20 T cell receptor beta chains below, sequenced in a study of blood T cell repertoires in COVID-19. Measured with immunoSEQ multiplex PCR; TCRdb has only the in-frame clones, and not every one. This sample has approximately 350,000 clones, with under 95% found just once. The sequenced sample consisted of peripheral blood. These receptors came from a woman between 18 and 29 years old who had recovered from COVID-19.

This chain connects TRBV7-8 to TRBJ1-2; possible D gene TRBD1, 5 bases. Germline assignment: CDR1 SGHVS and CDR2 FQNEAQ. The CDR3 consists of 14 residues. Trimming removed 3 bases from V and 6 bases from J, with 14 bases in between. CDR3 sequence: CASSLAPGEDGYTF. CDR3 sequence (DNA): TGTGCCAGCAGCTTGGCCCCGGGGGAGGATGGCTACACCTTC.

The chain employs TRBV27 and TRBJ1-2, with a possible D match to TRBD1 (5 bases). The length of the CDR3 is 15 residues. The V gene's germline CDR1 is MNHEY and CDR2 SMNVEV (reference sequence). The germline V and J ends were trimmed by 0 bases and 2 bases, with 10 bases remaining between them. The CDR3 sequence is CASSLSGGRNYGYTF. DNA for the CDR3: TGTGCCAGCAGTTTATCGGGGGGAAGAAACTATGGCTACACCTTC.

This clone was observed once. The chain carries TRBV6-5 and TRBJ2-6; possibly TRBD2 for D (5 bases). Trimming took off 0 bases at V and 0 bases at J, with 6 bases between the two ends. In germline, CDR1 is MNHEY, CDR2 SVGAGI. This CDR3 comprises 16 residues. The CDR3 region is CASSYSGSSGANVLTF. The CDR3 DNA follows: TGTGCCAGCAGTTACTCGGGGAGCTCTGGGGCCAACGTCCTGACTTTC.

This clone was seen only once. The rearrangement joins TRBV30 to TRBJ2-5; TRBD2 matches 9 bases. The CDR3 loop spans 15 amino acids. In germline, CDR1 is GTSNPN, CDR2 SVGIG (reference sequence). V lost 2 bases and J lost 5; bases outside the gene matches: 9. The CDR3 protein is CAWSLGGRARETQYF. The CDR3 DNA is TGTGCCTGGAGTCTCGGCGGGAGGGCCCGGGAGACCCAGTACTTC.

J is TRBJ2-3 and V is TRBV12-5, with TRBD2 identical over 9 bases. CDR3 length: 14 residues. V trimming: 8 bases; J trimming: 0 bases; junction bases outside the gene matches: 3. CDR1 and CDR2 (germline): LGHNT, FRNRAP. The CDR3, as DNA: TGTGCTAGTCGAACTAGCGGGAGCACAGATACGCAGTATTTT. This codes for CASRTSGSTDTQYF.

In DNA, the CDR3 is TGTGCCAGCAGCTCCCGGCGGGGGATAAATGAGCAGTTCTTC. It codes for CASSSRRGINEQFF. The chain carries TRBV9 and TRBJ2-1; 7 bases are shared with TRBD2. In germline, CDR1 is SGDLS, CDR2 YYNGEE. The V gene end was trimmed by 4 bases and the J gene end by 7 bases; junction bases not matched to a gene: 8. The CDR3 has 14 amino acids.

The chain links TRBV11-3 to TRBJ2-1, with a weak D call TRBD2 (5 bases). The CDR3 has 16 amino acids. The V gene's germline CDR1 is SGHNT and CDR2 YENEEA. V lost 2 bases to trimming and J lost 6 bases, with 17 bases between them. The CDR3 spells CASSLFGPGIANEQFF. In DNA, the CDR3 is TGTGCCAGCAGCTTATTCGGGCCGGGGATCGCCAATGAGCAGTTCTTC.

Here the CDR3 reads CASSFETGTDTQYF. CDR3 sequence (DNA): TGTGCCAGCAGCTTTGAAACAGGCACAGATACGCAGTATTTT. The chain employs TRBV5-4 and TRBJ2-3; D unresolved. V lost 2 bases and J 1 base, leaving 8 bases between the germline ends. Germline V gene data show CDR1 as SGHNT and CDR2 as YYREEE (reference sequence). This CDR3 region has 14 residues.

The chain recombines TRBV4-3 with TRBJ1-4, with D uncertain. Trimming took off 1 base at V and 7 bases at J, with 10 bases between the two ends. This CDR3 spans 14 amino acids. Germline CDR1 and CDR2: LGHNA and YSLEER. Written as DNA, the CDR3 is TGCGCCAGCAGCCAAGCGTCGAGGAGTGAAAAACTGTTTTTT. It specifies CASSQASRSEKLFF.

This clone was seen once. This CDR3 is also generated by other DNA sequences in the sample. This chain joins TRBV18 and TRBJ2-3; the D is unclear. The V end lost 3 bases, the J end lost 3 bases, and 7 bases lay between the germline ends. The CDR3 has 13 amino acids. Germline V lookup: CDR1 KGHSH, CDR2 LQKENI. The CDR3 spells CASSPSLTDTQYF. The CDR3 DNA follows: TGTGCCAGCTCACCCTCCCTGACAGATACGCAGTATTTT.

The chain combines TRBV27 with TRBJ1-2; weak D call: TRBD1 (6 bases). The CDR3 extends over 15 amino acids. Trimming pared 5 bases from V and 0 bases from J, leaving 13 bases between. Germline V gene sequence: CDR1 MNHEY, CDR2 SMNVEV (reference sequence). The CDR3 nucleotides read TGTGCCAGCAGTCTTACAGGGCCTCCTAACTATGGCTACACCTTC. It is translated as CASSLTGPPNYGYTF.

The V call is TRBV15, the J call TRBJ2-2, with unresolved D. Deletions cut 0 bases from V and 7 bases from J, with 6 bases between. The CDR3 covers 13 residues. Germline values: CDR1 LNHNV, CDR2 YYDKDF (reference sequence). The CDR3 loop reads CATSRDLSGELFF. The CDR3 nucleotides are TGTGCCACCAGCAGAGATCTGAGCGGGGAGCTGTTTTTT.

The V and J genes are TRBV9 and TRBJ2-3, with 11 bases lining up with TRBD2. The V gene's germline CDR1 is SGDLS and CDR2 YYNGEE. The CDR3 extends over 19 amino acids. The V and J ends lost 0 bases and 0 bases, in that order; junction bases with no gene match: 9. The DNA of the CDR3 is TGTGCCAGCAGCGTAGGGGGTAGCGGGAGGGGACGAAGCACAGATACGCAGTATTTT. This codes for CASSVGGSGRGRSTDTQYF.

J is TRBJ1-1 and V is TRBV7-2; no clear D gene. Trimming took 1 base from V and 5 from J, leaving 20 bases between them. Germline lookup yields CDR1 SGHTA and CDR2 FQGNSA. The CDR3 consists of 17 residues. CDR3 sequence: CASSLGAPSGGGTEAFF. In nucleotides, the CDR3 is TGTGCCAGCAGCTTAGGCGCCCCCTCCGGAGGAGGTACTGAAGCTTTCTTT.

This clone was seen only once. The chain links TRBV4-2 to TRBJ2-1; D possibly corresponds to TRBD2 (6 bases). The V gene's germline CDR1 is LGHNA and CDR2 YNFKEQ. This CDR3 is built from 15 residues. Trimming took off 0 bases at V and 4 bases at J, with 10 bases between the two ends. The chain's CDR3 is CASSQEASEYNEQFF. DNA for the CDR3: TGTGCCAGCAGCCAAGAGGCTAGCGAGTACAATGAGCAGTTCTTC.

J is TRBJ1-1 and V is TRBV7-9; unclear D gene. Germline V gives CDR1 SEHNR, CDR2 FQNEAQ (reference sequence). There are 13 residues in the CDR3. V was cut by 6 bases and J by 0 bases, with 8 bases left in between. As DNA, the CDR3 is TGTGCCAGCAGTCAAAATGTGAACACTGAAGCTTTCTTT. It is translated as CASSQNVNTEAFF.

This chain links TRBV7-8 with TRBJ1-4, with no clear D. Trimming took 5 bases from V and 8 from J, leaving 9 bases between them. Germline lookup yields CDR1 SGHVS and CDR2 FQNEAQ. The CDR3 has 12 amino acids. CDR3 protein: CASSPVVEKLFF. The CDR3 bases are TGTGCCAGCAGCCCGGTCGTAGAAAAACTGTTTTTT.

The chain combines TRBV3-1 (or the pseudogene TRBV3-2) with TRBJ2-2; TRBD1 matches at 10 bases. Per the germline V gene, CDR1 is LGHDT and CDR2 is YNNKEL (reference sequence). Trimming at V came to 4 bases and at J to 7 bases, leaving 3 bases not matched to a gene. The CDR3 contains 14 residues. DNA of the CDR3: TGTGCCAGCAGCCGACAGGGGGCGGTCGGGGAGCTGTTTTTT. This translates into CASSRQGAVGELFF.

The rearrangement joins TRBV4-1 to TRBJ2-2; D is uncertain. Trimming left V 0 bases short and J 8 bases short, with 13 bases between. CDR1 and CDR2 from the germline V gene are MGHRA and YSYEKL. This CDR3 comprises 15 residues. The CDR3, as DNA: TGCGCCAGCAGCCAAGAGAGTGCCGGTTTAGGGGAGCTGTTTTTT. Amino acids: CASSQESAGLGELFF.

The rearrangement joins TRBV10-3 to TRBJ1-1, with 8 positions matching TRBD1. V shed 2 bases and J 10 bases; nucleotides not matched to a gene: 30. This CDR3 spans 21 amino acids. Germline CDR1 reads ENHRY; CDR2 reads SYGVKD. In DNA form, the CDR3 reads TGTGCCATCAGTGAGGTGGACCGGGACAGGACTGACCTAAGGGTCATTGGGGGAGCTTTCTTT. Protein: CAISEVDRDRTDLRVIGGAFF.